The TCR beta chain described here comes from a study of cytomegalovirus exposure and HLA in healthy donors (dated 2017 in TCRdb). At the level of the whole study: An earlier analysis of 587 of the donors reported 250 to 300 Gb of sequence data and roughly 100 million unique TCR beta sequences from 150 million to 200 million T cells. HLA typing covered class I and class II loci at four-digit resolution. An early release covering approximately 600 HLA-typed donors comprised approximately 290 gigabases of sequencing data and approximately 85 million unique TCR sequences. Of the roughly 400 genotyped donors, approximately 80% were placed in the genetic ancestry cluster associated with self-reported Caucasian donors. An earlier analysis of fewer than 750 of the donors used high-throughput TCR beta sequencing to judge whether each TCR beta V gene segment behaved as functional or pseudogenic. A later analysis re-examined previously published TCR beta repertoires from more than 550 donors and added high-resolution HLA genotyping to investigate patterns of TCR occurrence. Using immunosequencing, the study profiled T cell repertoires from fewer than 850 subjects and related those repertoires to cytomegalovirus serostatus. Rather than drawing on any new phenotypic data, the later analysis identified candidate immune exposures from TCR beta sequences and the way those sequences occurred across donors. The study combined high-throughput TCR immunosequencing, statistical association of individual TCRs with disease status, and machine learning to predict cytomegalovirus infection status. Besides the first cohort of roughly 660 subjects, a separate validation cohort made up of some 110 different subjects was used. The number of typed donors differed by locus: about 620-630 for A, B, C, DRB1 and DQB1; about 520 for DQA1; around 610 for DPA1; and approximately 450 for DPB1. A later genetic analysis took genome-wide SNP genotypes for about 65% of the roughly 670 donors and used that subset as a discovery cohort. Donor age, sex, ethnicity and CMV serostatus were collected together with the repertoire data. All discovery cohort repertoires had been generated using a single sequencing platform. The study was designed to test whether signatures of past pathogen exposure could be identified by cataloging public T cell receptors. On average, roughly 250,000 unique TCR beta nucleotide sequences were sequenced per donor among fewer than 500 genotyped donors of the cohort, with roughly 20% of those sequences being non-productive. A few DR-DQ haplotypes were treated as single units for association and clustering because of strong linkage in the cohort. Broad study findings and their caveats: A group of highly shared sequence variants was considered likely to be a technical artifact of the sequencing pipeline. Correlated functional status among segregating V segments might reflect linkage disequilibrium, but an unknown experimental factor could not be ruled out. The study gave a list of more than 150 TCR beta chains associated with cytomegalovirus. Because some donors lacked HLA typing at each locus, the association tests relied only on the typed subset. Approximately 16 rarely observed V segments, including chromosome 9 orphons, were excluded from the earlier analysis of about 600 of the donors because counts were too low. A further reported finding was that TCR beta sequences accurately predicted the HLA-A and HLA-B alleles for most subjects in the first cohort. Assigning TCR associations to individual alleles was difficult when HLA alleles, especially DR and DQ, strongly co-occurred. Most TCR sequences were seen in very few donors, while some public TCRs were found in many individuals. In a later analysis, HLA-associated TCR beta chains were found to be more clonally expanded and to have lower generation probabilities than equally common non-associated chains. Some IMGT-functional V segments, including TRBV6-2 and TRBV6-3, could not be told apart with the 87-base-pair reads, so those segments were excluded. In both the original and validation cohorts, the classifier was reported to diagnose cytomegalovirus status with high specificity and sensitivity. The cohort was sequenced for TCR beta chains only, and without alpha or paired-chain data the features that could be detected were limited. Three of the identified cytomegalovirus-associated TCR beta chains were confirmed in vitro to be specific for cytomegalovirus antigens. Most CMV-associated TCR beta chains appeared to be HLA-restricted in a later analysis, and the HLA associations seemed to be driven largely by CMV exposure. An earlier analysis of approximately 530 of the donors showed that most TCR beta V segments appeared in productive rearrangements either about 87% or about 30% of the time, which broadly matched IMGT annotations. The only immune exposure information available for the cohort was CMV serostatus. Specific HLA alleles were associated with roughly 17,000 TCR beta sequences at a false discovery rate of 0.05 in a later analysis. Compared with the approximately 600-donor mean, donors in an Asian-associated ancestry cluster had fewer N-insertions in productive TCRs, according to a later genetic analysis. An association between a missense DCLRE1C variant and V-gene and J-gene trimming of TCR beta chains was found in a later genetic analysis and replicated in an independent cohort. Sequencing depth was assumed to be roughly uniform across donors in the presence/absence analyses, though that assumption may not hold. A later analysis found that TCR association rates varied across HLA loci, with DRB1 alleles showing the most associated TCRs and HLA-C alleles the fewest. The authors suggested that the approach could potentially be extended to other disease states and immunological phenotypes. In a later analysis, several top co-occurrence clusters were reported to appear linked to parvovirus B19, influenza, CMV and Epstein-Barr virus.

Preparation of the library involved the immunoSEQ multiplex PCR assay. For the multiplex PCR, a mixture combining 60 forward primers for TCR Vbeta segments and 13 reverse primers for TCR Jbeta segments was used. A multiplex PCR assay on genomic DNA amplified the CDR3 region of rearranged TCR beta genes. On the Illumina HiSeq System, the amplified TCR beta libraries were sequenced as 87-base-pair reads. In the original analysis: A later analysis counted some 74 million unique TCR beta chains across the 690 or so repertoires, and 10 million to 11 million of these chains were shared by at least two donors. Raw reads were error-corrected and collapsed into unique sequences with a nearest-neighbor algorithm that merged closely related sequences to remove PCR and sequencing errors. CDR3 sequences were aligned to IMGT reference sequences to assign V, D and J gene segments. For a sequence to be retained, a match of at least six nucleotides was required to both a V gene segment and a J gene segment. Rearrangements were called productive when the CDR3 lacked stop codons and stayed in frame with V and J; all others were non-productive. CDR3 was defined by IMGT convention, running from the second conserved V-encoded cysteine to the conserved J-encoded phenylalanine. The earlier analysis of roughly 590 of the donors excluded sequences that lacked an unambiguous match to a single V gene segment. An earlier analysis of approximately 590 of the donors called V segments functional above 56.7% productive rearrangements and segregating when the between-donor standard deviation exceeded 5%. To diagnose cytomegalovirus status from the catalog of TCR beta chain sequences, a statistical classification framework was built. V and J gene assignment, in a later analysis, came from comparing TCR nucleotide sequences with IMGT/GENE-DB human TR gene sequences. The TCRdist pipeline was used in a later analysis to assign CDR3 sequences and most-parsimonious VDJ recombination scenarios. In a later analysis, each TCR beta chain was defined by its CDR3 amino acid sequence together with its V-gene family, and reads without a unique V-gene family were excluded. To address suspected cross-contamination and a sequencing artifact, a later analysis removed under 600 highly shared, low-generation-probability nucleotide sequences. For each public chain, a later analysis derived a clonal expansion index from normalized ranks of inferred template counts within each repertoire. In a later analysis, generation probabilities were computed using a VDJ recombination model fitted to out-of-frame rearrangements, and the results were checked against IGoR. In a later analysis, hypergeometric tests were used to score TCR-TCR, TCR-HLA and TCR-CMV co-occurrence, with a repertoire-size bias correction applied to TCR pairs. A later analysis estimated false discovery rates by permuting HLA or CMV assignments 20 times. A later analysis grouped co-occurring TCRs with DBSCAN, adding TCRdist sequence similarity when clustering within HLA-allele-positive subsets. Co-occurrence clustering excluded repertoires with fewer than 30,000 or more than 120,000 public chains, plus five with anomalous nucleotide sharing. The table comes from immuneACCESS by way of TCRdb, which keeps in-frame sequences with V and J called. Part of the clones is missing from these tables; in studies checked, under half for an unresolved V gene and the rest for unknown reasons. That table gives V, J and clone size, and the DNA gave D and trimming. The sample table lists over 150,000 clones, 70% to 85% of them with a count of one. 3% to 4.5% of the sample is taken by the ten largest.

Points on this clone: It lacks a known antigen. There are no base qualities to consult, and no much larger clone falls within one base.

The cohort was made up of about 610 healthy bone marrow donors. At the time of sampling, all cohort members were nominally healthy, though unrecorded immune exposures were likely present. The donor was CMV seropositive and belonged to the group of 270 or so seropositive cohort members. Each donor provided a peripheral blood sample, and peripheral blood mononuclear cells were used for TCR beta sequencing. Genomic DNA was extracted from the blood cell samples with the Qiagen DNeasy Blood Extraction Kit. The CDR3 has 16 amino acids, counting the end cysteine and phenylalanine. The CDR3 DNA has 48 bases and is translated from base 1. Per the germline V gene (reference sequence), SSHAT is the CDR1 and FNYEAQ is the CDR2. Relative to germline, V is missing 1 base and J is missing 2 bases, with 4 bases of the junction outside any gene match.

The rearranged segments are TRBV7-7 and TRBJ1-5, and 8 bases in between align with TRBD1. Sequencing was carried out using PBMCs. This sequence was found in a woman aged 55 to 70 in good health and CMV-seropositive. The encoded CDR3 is CASSLVQGAGNQPQHF. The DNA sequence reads TGTGCCAGCAGCTTAGTTCAGGGGGCTGGCAATCAGCCCCAGCATTTT.